Each of the 18 T cell receptor beta chains below was sequenced from the same sample in a study of T cell responses to AZD1222 COVID-19 vaccine. The table came from immunoSEQ multiplex PCR; TCRdb's copy has only in-frame clones and leaves some out. The table lists fewer than 100,000 clones, 85% to 90% of them singletons, with 1.2% to 1.5% in the top ten. The material sequenced was peripheral blood, taken 28 days after the second AZD1222 dose. These TCRs come from an adult who received the AZD1222 COVID-19 vaccine.

This sequence joins TRBV6-5 and TRBJ1-3; 10 bases line up with TRBD1. Germline loops: CDR1 MNHEY, CDR2 SVGAGI. The V segment lost 5 bases and the J segment 3 bases; nucleotides outside the gene matches: 4. This CDR3 spans 15 amino acids. The CDR3 region has the DNA TGTGCCAGCAGTCTGACAGGGGGCCGTGGAAACACCATATATTTT. Translated: CASSLTGGRGNTIYF.

In the case of this clone: Other DNA sequences in the sample encode the same CDR3. V usage is TRBV28 and J usage is TRBJ1-2; 9 bases align to TRBD1. The trim removed 5 bases at V and 4 bases at J, leaving 2 bases unmatched. The CDR3 has 13 amino acids. Germline CDR1 and CDR2: MDHEN and SYDVKM. The CDR3 here is CASSPGQGYGYTF. CDR3 in DNA: TGTGCCAGCAGTCCGGGACAGGGCTATGGCTACACCTTC.

The rearrangement links TRBV5-1 to TRBJ2-1, with 13 nucleotides matching TRBD2. CDR3 length equals 15 residues. J was trimmed by 7 bases and V by 7 bases; bases with no gene match: 8. CDR1 and CDR2 from the germline V gene are SGHRS and YFSETQ. The DNA of the CDR3 is TGCGCCAGCGGGCGAACTAGCGGGGGGGCGAATGAGCAGTTCTTC. Translating gives CASGRTSGGANEQFF. Full variable domain (missing parts from reference TRBV5-1 and TRBJ2-1): KAGVTQTPRYLIKTRGQQVTLSCSPISGHRSVSWYQQTPGQGLQFLFEYFSETQRNKGNFPGRFSGRQFSNSRSEMNVSTLELGDSALYLCASGRTSGGANEQFFGPGTRLTVL.

V usage is TRBV29-1 and J usage is TRBJ1-2; D gene uncertain. The CDR3 has 13 amino acids. V shed 4 bases and J shed 0 bases, with 9 bases lying between them. CDR1 is SQVTM and CDR2 is ANQGSEA in the germline V gene. The CDR3 spells CSVAQTTNYGYTF. Written as DNA, the CDR3 is TGCAGCGTTGCTCAGACGACTAACTATGGCTACACCTTC.

V is TRBV2 and J is TRBJ2-1, with 9 positions matching TRBD1. Per germline, CDR1 SNHLY and CDR2 FYNNEI. This CDR3 is 17 amino acids long. The junction had 9 bases not matched to a gene; V was cut back by 2 bases and J by 4 bases. This chain's CDR3 is CASSESRYRGLYNEQFF. In DNA form, the CDR3 reads TGTGCCAGCAGTGAATCGCGGTACAGGGGGCTTTACAATGAGCAGTTCTTC.

The chain has TRBV7-9 and TRBJ2-1; D may be TRBD1 or TRBD2 (5 bases each). Germline CDR1 SEHNR, CDR2 FQNEAQ (reference sequence). The CDR3 totals 13 residues. The V end was cut by 4 bases, the J end by 7 bases, with 11 bases between. The CDR3 DNA sequence: TGTGCCAGCAGCTGGGGACCAGGGAATGAGCAGTTCTTC. Protein product: CASSWGPGNEQFF.

V and J are TRBV30 and TRBJ2-1; D assignment may be TRBD1 or TRBD2 (5 bases each). Trimming took 0 bases from V and 10 from J, leaving 7 bases between them. The CDR3 has 11 residues. Germline V gene data show CDR1 as GTSNPN and CDR2 as SVGIG (reference sequence). This CDR3 reads CAWSVWGEQFF. CDR3 coding DNA: TGTGCCTGGAGTGTTTGGGGGGAGCAGTTCTTC.

The genes are TRBV27 and TRBJ1-1; D remains ambiguous. The CDR3 spans 14 residues. V was cut by 5 bases and J by 4 bases, with 14 bases left in between. Germline CDR1 and CDR2: MNHEY and SMNVEV (reference sequence). The CDR3 region has the DNA TGTGCCAGCAGTCTACGAGGTGGGGTCACTGAAGCTTTCTTT. It specifies CASSLRGGVTEAFF.

The chain joins TRBV19 to TRBJ2-1; no definite D call. Germline V gives CDR1 LNHDA, CDR2 SQIVND (reference sequence). This CDR3 region has 15 residues. V dropped 6 bases and J dropped 0 bases, with 12 bases sitting between them. The CDR3 sequence: CASSNPRSSYNEQFF. CDR3 coding DNA: TGTGCCAGTAGCAACCCAAGGAGCTCCTACAATGAGCAGTTCTTC. Full variable domain (rest looked up from reference TRBV19 and TRBJ2-1): DGGITQSPKYLFRKEGQNVTLSCEQNLNHDAMYWYRQDPGQGLRLIYYSQIVNDFQKGDIAEGYSVSREKKESFPLTVTSAQKNPTAFYLCASSNPRSSYNEQFFGPGTRLTVL.

V gene TRBV4-2 combines with J gene TRBJ2-2, with 8 bases lining up with TRBD2. This CDR3 has 16 amino acids. From germline, CDR1 is LGHNA and CDR2 YNFKEQ. The junction had 6 bases not matched to a gene; V was cut back by 0 bases and J by 6 bases. The CDR3 DNA reads TGTGCCAGCAGCCAAGATAGAGGACTAGCTGCCGGGGAGCTGTTTTTT. Translated, it gives CASSQDRGLAAGELFF.

This sequence joins TRBV5-4 and TRBJ1-2, with D maybe TRBD1 (5 bases). V was clipped by 4 bases and J by 2 bases, with 24 bases between them. The germline V gene encodes CDR1 SGHNT and CDR2 YYREEE (reference sequence). The length of the CDR3 is 18 residues. The chain's CDR3 is CASSPNGGGTLKNYGYTF. CDR3 sequence (DNA): TGTGCCAGCAGCCCTAACGGGGGGGGGACTCTTAAAAACTATGGCTACACCTTC.

The chain couples TRBV29-1 to TRBJ1-1, with 10 bases identical to TRBD1. Germline V gene data show CDR1 as SQVTM and CDR2 as ANQGSEA. Unmatched junction bases numbered 7, after V lost 7 bases and J lost 5 bases. This CDR3 contains 13 residues. CDR3 DNA sequence: TGCAGCGCCAGACAGGGGGCAAGGACTGAAGCTTTCTTT. It is translated as CSARQGARTEAFF. Looking up the rest from reference TRBV29-1 and TRBJ1-1 gives the full variable domain: SAVISQKPSRDICQRGTSLTIQCQVDSQVTMMFWYRQQPGQSLTLIATANQGSEATYESGFVIDKFPISRPNLTFSTLTVSNMSPEDSSIYLCSARQGARTEAFFGQGTRLTVV.

The V gene is TRBV30, the J gene TRBJ2-5; D unresolved. V lost 1 base to trimming and J lost 2 bases, with 14 bases between them. There are 15 residues in the CDR3. CDR1 GTSNPN and CDR2 SVGIG come from the germline V gene (reference sequence). Here the CDR3 reads CAWSASSGFQETQYF. CDR3 in DNA: TGTGCCTGGAGTGCCTCCTCCGGCTTTCAAGAGACCCAGTACTTC.

This chain joins TRBV7-8 and TRBJ2-7; 8 positions agree with TRBD1. Germline lookup yields CDR1 SGHVS and CDR2 FQNEAQ. V lost 5 bases, J lost 2 bases, and 11 bases stayed unmatched. This CDR3 comprises 16 residues. CDR3 coding DNA: TGTGCCAGCAGCCATAGACGGGACAGGCGAACCTACGAGCAGTACTTC. Its protein product is CASSHRRDRRTYEQYF.

V and J are TRBV9 and TRBJ2-2; D possibly matches TRBD1 or TRBD2 (5 bases each). Germline CDR1 reads SGDLS; CDR2 reads YYNGEE. Between the trimmed V and J ends, which lost 5 bases and 6 bases, there was a span of 20 bases. The CDR3 loop spans 16 amino acids. CDR3 DNA sequence: TGTGCCAGCAGTGATTGGGGGACGGACATCTCCGGGGAGCTGTTTTTT. It encodes CASSDWGTDISGELFF.

The CDR3 sequence: CAWSVQRLREQFF. Here the CDR3 DNA reads TGTGCCTGGAGTGTACAAAGGTTAAGGGAGCAGTTCTTC. V gene TRBV30 combines with J gene TRBJ2-1; D not certain. Germline CDR1 reads GTSNPN; CDR2 reads SVGIG (reference sequence). The V end was cut by 0 bases, the J end by 10 bases, with 13 bases between. This CDR3 is built from 13 residues.

The rearrangement joins TRBV30 to TRBJ2-7, with D uncertain. CDR3 length: 12 amino acids. Trimming stripped 2 bases from V and 6 bases from J, with 11 bases between. CDR1 is GTSNPN, CDR2 SVGIG, per germline (reference sequence). CDR3 sequence reads: CAWSLGPGEQYF. Written as DNA, the CDR3 is TGTGCCTGGAGTTTAGGGCCTGGCGAGCAGTACTTC.

This clone was seen once. The gene calls are TRBV30 and TRBJ2-1; D is uncertain. CDR3 length: 12 amino acids. Trimming took off 8 bases at V and 3 bases at J, with 11 bases between the two ends. Germline V gene lookup returns CDR1 GTSNPN and CDR2 SVGIG (reference sequence). CDR3 sequence reads: CALGPSYNEQFF. The CDR3 DNA reads as TGTGCCCTTGGGCCCAGCTACAATGAGCAGTTCTTC.